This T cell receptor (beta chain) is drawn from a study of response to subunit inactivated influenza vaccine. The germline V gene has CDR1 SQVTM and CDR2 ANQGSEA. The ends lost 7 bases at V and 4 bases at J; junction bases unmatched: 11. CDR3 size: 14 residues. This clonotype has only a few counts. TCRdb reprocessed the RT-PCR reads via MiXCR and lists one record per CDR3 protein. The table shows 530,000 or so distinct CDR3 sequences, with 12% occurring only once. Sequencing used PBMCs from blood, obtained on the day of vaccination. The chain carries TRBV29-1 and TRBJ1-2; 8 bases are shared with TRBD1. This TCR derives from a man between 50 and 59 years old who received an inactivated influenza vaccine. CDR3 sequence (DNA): TGCAGCGCTACATCGACAGGGGAGGCCTATGGCTACACCTTC. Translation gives CSATSTGEAYGYTF.